One and the same sample provided the 15 T cell receptor beta chains below, sequenced in a study of cytomegalovirus exposure and HLA in healthy donors. Amplification used 60 Vbeta primers and 13 Jbeta primers. TCRdb's table, derived via immunoSEQ multiplex PCR, lists solely in-frame clones and lacks some. The data hold some 150,000 clones, with just under 85% observed a single time. Sequenced: PBMCs. The receptor source for this set is a woman in her thirties or forties in good health and CMV-seronegative.

The chain links TRBV7-6 to TRBJ2-7, with TRBD2 as a possible D gene (5 bases). The V and J ends lost 2 bases and 1 base respectively, with 9 bases between them. CDR3 length: 14 residues. Germline V gene lookup returns CDR1 SGHVS and CDR2 FNYEAQ. The CDR3 region is CASSLYRGSYEQYF. For the CDR3, the DNA is TGTGCCAGCAGCTTATACCGGGGATCCTACGAGCAGTACTTC.

The gene calls are TRBV27 and TRBJ1-4, with D possibly being TRBD1 (5 bases). Germline V lookup: CDR1 MNHEY, CDR2 SMNVEV (reference sequence). The CDR3 totals 14 residues. The V gene lost 6 bases and the J gene lost 1 base, with 9 bases spanning the gap. CDR3 protein: CASRQVGTNEKLFF. In DNA form, the CDR3 reads TGTGCCAGCAGACAGGTGGGAACTAATGAAAAACTGTTTTTT.

This clone was seen just once. The V call is TRBV11-1, the J call TRBJ2-5; TRBD1 matches at 9 bases. The CDR3 length is 15 residues. Germline CDR1 SGHAT, CDR2 FQDESV (reference sequence). V lost 1 base to trimming and J lost 4 bases; unmatched junction nucleotides: 4. The CDR3 region has the DNA TGTGCCAGCAGCTTAGAAACAGGGGGCCGAGAGACCCAGTACTTC. Translated, it gives CASSLETGGRETQYF.

The V and J genes are TRBV7-3 and TRBJ2-5, with 7 bases that match TRBD2. This CDR3 contains 15 residues. With V trimmed by 4 bases and J by 5 bases, 10 bases remained unmatched. Germline CDR1 SGHTA, CDR2 FQGTGA. The CDR3 protein is CASSSSGTSRETQYF. The DNA for the CDR3 is TGTGCCAGCAGCTCAAGCGGGACCAGCAGGGAGACCCAGTACTTC.

The chain recombines TRBV2 with TRBJ1-5, with D maybe TRBD1 (6 bases). The CDR3 extends over 15 amino acids. Germline loops: CDR1 SNHLY, CDR2 FYNNEI. Trimming stripped 0 bases from V and 7 bases from J, with 13 bases between. CDR3: CASSEATGLPQPQHF. CDR3 nucleotide sequence: TGTGCCAGCAGTGAAGCCACAGGGCTCCCCCAGCCCCAGCATTTT. Together with reference TRBV2 and TRBJ1-5, the CDR3 gives the full variable domain: EPEVTQTPSHQVTQMGQEVILRCVPISNHLYFYWYRQILGQKVEFLVSFYNNEISEKSEIFDDQFSVERPDGSNFTLKIRSTKLEDSAMYFCASSEATGLPQPQHFGDGTRLSIL.

The chain employs TRBV6-1 and TRBJ1-1; D uncertain. The germline CDR1 and CDR2 sequences are MNHNS and SASEGT. V was trimmed by 3 bases and J by 2 bases, leaving 10 bases between them. There are 14 residues in the CDR3. DNA of the CDR3: TGTGCCAGCAGTGACGATCAGAAAAACACTGAAGCTTTCTTT. This codes for CASSDDQKNTEAFF.

This clone occurred a few times. CDR3 nucleotide sequence: TGTGCCAGCAGTTTCTGGCAGGGCACCTACAATGAGCAGTTCTTC. Protein: CASSFWQGTYNEQFF. The V and J genes are TRBV27 and TRBJ2-1; a weak D match, TRBD1 (5 bases). The CDR3 has 15 residues. Per the germline V gene, CDR1 is MNHEY and CDR2 is SMNVEV (reference sequence). Trimming removed 3 bases from V and 2 bases from J, with 11 bases in between.

The chain couples TRBV28 to TRBJ1-2; D ambiguous. Germline V lookup: CDR1 MDHEN, CDR2 SYDVKM. The CDR3 has 12 amino acids. Trimming removed 11 bases from V and 5 bases from J, with 15 bases in between. The CDR3 DNA follows: TGTGCCGGGTGGAACGGAGGATATGGCTACACCTTC. This sequence encodes CAGWNGGYGYTF.

The chain employs TRBV10-2 and TRBJ2-5; D may be TRBD2 (6 bases). The CDR3 has 14 amino acids. From germline, CDR1 is WSHSY and CDR2 SAAADI. The V end lost 3 bases, the J end lost 4 bases, and 12 bases lay between the germline ends. This CDR3 reads CASSDALRGETQYF. The CDR3 DNA is TGCGCCAGCAGTGACGCTTTGCGGGGAGAGACCCAGTACTTC.

The V and J genes are TRBV5-6 and TRBJ1-1; perhaps TRBD1 as D (5 bases). V lost 4 bases to trimming and J lost 4 bases, with 8 bases between them. Germline V CDR1 and CDR2: SGHDT, YYEEEE. The CDR3 length is 12 residues. CDR3 amino acids: CASSPGGTEAFF. The CDR3 DNA follows: TGTGCCAGCAGCCCGGGGGGCACTGAAGCTTTCTTT. The full variable domain, completed using reference TRBV5-6 and TRBJ1-1, is DAGVTQSPTHLIKTRGQQVTLRCSPKSGHDTVSWYQQALGQGPQFIFQYYEEEERQRGNFPDRFSGHQFPNYSSELNVNALLLGDSALYLCASSPGGTEAFFGQGTRLTVV.

Turning to this clone: The sample carries other DNA sequences with the same CDR3. The chain employs TRBV7-8 and TRBJ1-5; TRBD1 agrees at 8 bases. The germline V gene encodes CDR1 SGHVS and CDR2 FQNEAQ. V lost 5 bases, J lost 7 bases, and 19 bases stayed unmatched. The CDR3 sequence is 18 residues long. The CDR3 nucleotides are TGTGCCAGCAGCCTATACTTCCAGGGGGCCCCGGCTGAACAGCCCCAGCATTTT. Its translation is CASSLYFQGAPAEQPQHF.

Written as DNA, the CDR3 is TGTGCCAGTAGTCCCGGGACAGGGGGTTTGAACACTGAAGCTTTCTTT. Encoded protein: CASSPGTGGLNTEAFF. The chain couples TRBV19 to TRBJ1-1; 11 bases are a match to TRBD1. The CDR3 is 16 residues long. CDR1 and CDR2 (germline): LNHDA, SQIVND (reference sequence). V trimming: 5 bases; J trimming: 0 bases; junction bases outside the gene matches: 5.

V is TRBV7-9 and J is TRBJ1-1; D possibly corresponds to TRBD1 (6 bases). The length of the CDR3 is 19 residues. The V end was cut by 2 bases, the J end by 4 bases, with 26 bases between. The germline gives CDR1 SEHNR, CDR2 FQNEAQ (reference sequence). The CDR3 DNA sequence: TGTGCCAGCAGCTTACCCTTTTTTCGGGACATTCTTCCGGGCACTGAAGCTTTCTTT. It encodes CASSLPFFRDILPGTEAFF.

J is TRBJ2-5 and V is TRBV7-9; weak D call: TRBD1 (6 bases). The closer fit of TRBJ2-7 to the DNA end suggests the J call may be wrong. This CDR3 comprises 14 residues. Germline CDR1 and CDR2: SEHNR and FQNEAQ (reference sequence). The CDR3 loop reads CASSFTGIAYEQYF. CDR3 in DNA: TGTGCCAGCAGCTTCACAGGGATCGCCTACGAGCAGTACTTC.

The chain links TRBV6-1 to TRBJ2-1, with TRBD1 matching 8 bases. The V and J ends lost 10 bases and 4 bases, in that order; junction bases with no gene match: 9. Germline V gene data show CDR1 as MNHNS and CDR2 as SASEGT. The CDR3 extends over 14 amino acids. This CDR3 reads CATNRDRPYNEQFF. In DNA form, the CDR3 reads TGTGCCACTAACCGGGACAGGCCTTACAATGAGCAGTTCTTC.